These 2 T cell receptor beta chains share one sample of origin, sequenced in a study of blood T cell repertoires in COVID-19. The protocol was immunoSEQ multiplex PCR, while the TCRdb copy is restricted to in-frame clones and leaves out a portion. The sample lists 150,000 to 200,000 clones; more than 75% were seen once. Sequencing input: peripheral blood. These receptors all come from a woman of 80 years or more with COVID-19, enrolled during active disease.

The CDR3 sequence is CASSSVRQGWTEAFF. DNA for the CDR3: TGTGCCAGCAGTTCGGTACGACAGGGATGGACTGAAGCTTTCTTT. The genes are TRBV28 and TRBJ1-1; 7 positions agree with TRBD1. Germline values: CDR1 MDHEN, CDR2 SYDVKM. The CDR3 sequence is 15 residues long. V gave up 4 bases and J gave up 5 bases; unmatched junction bases: 10.

V gene TRBV15 combines with J gene TRBJ2-4; no clear D gene. CDR3 size: 12 residues. V lost 0 bases to trimming and J lost 9 bases, with 6 bases between them. Germline lookup yields CDR1 LNHNV and CDR2 YYDKDF (reference sequence). CDR3 in amino acids: CATSRDRGIQYF. CDR3 sequence (DNA): TGTGCCACCAGCAGAGATAGAGGCATTCAGTACTTC.